This T cell receptor (beta chain) was sequenced during a study of cytomegalovirus exposure and HLA in healthy donors. Overall study context: Early release data held approximately 81 million unique TCRs from HLA-typed donors. Study observations and caveats: Later, an analysis found that common viral pathogens appeared to be linked with several of the most significant clusters. According to a later analysis, donors in an Asian-associated ancestry cluster reportedly had fewer N-insertions than the roughly 720-donor mean.

This CDR3 contains 14 residues. V lost 4 bases to trimming and J lost 1 base; unmatched junction nucleotides: 2. CDR1 is LNHDA and CDR2 is SQIVND in the germline V gene (reference sequence). Use of 60 Vbeta and 13 Jbeta primers characterized the PCR. The assay was immunoSEQ multiplex PCR, and TCRdb's table has in-frame clones only and misses some. The sample has 150,000 to 200,000 clones; less than 80% are singletons. Regarding this clone: Its antigen is unknown.

Sequenced material: PBMCs. The sequence was obtained from a female donor in good health and CMV-seronegative. The rearrangement uses TRBV19 and TRBJ2-5; 8 bases align to TRBD1. The CDR3 sequence: CASSTQGAQETQYF. CDR3 nucleotide sequence: TGTGCCAGTAGTACTCAGGGGGCCCAAGAGACCCAGTACTTC.